Sequencing of this TCR beta chain was carried out in a study of breast tumors, draining lymph nodes, adjacent tissues. Study-level findings and limits: The lymph node origin of tumor T cells was framed as consistent with a hypothesis, not demonstrated. Tumor TCR diversity was below lymph nodes but above nontumor tissue. Compared with basal-like, luminal-like tumors shared significantly more repertoire with nontumor tissue.

As for this clonotype: Its antigen is unknown. One base away lies a much larger clone, so this may be a sequencing read error.

TCRdb reanalysed the multiplex PCR reads using MiXCR and keeps one entry per CDR3 protein. Of 20,000 to 30,000 distinct CDR3 sequences listed, less than 25% were seen once; the top ten hold approximately 13%. There are 15 residues in the CDR3. CDR1 is SEHNR and CDR2 is FQNEAQ in the germline V gene (reference sequence). Between the trimmed V and J ends, which lost 1 base and 3 bases, there was a span of 10 bases. The sequenced sample was breast tumor tissue. V gene TRBV7-9 combines with J gene TRBJ2-4, with D unresolved. This clonotype originated in a female donor with breast cancer. Some clones in this sample may be carry-over from other donors' samples. This CDR3 reads CASSLGDVLKNIQYF. CDR3 nucleotides: TGTGCCAGCAGCTTAGGGGATGTCCTCAAAAACATTCAGTACTTC.